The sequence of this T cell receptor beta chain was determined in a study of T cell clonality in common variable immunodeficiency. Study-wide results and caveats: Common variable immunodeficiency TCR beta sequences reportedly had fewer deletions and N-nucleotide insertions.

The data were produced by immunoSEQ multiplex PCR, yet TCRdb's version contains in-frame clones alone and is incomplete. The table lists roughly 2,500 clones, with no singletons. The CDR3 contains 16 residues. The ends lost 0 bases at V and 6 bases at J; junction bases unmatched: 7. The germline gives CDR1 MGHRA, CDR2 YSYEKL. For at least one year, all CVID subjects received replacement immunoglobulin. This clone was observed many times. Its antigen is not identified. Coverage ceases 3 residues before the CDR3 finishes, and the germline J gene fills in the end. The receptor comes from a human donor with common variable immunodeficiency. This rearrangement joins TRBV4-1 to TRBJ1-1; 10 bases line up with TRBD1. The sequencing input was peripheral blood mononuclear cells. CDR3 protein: CASSQDGDRGTAEAFF. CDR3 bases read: TGCGCCAGCAGCCAAGATGGGGACAGGGGAACTGCTGAA.